At least ten counts were recorded for the clone carrying this T cell receptor beta chain. The source of the sample is a study of T-cell reconstitution after alpha-beta-depleted transplantation in children. V lost 2 bases and J 0 bases, leaving 8 bases between the germline ends. The CDR3 sequence is 14 residues long. CDR1 is DFQATT, CDR2 SNEGSKA, per germline (reference sequence). The library targeted TCRbeta and was prepared with unique molecular identifiers. TCRdb processed the PCR reads anew with MiXCR; each CDR3 protein has one entry. The sample yields approximately 240,000 distinct CDR3 sequences, about 9.2% seen once.

This clonotype originated in a human donor who donated a stem cell graft to a child with acute lymphoblastic leukemia. The sample in question was PBMCs from the stem cell graft donor, obtained from the stem cell graft. The rearrangement uses TRBV20-1 and TRBJ2-1; no clear D gene. The CDR3 DNA sequence: TGCAGTGCTAGATGGTACCGCTCCTACAATGAGCAGTTCTTC. Protein product: CSARWYRSYNEQFF.